This T cell receptor beta chain was retrieved from a study of technical replicates of blood from several donors. Libraries were prepared by immunoSEQ multiplex PCR; TCRdb keeps only in-frame clonotypes and omits some of them. Of about 73,000 clones in the sample, 85% to 95% are singletons; the top ten hold about 4.3%. V trimming: 4 bases; J trimming: 8 bases; junction bases outside the gene matches: 6. Per germline, CDR1 SEHNR and CDR2 FQNEAQ (reference sequence). The CDR3 has 13 amino acids. The genes are TRBV7-9 and TRBJ1-2, with 8 bases fitting TRBD1. Sequencing input: PBMCs. The sequence came from a human donor in good health. Some clones in this sample may be carry-over from other donors' samples. CDR3 DNA: TGTGCCAGCAGCTCCTCAGGGGGCTACGGCTACACCTTC. Translating gives CASSSSGGYGYTF.